One sample yielded the 24 T cell receptor beta chains listed below, sequenced in a study of liver allograft versus peripheral blood T cells. Study-level background: Comparative analysis was performed on T cell receptor repertoires from transplanted livers and from recipients' peripheral blood.

Each CDR3 protein gets one entry after TCRdb re-called the reads with MiXCR. The repertoire holds about 16,000 distinct CDR3 sequences, with 22% as singletons. The receptors originated from a human patient who had a liver transplant. Some T cells may be supplied by the graft donor.

This clonotype is medium-sized. V usage is TRBV7-2 and J usage is TRBJ1-1, with TRBD1 as a possible D gene (5 bases). The V end lost 4 bases, the J end lost 0 bases, and 12 bases lay between the germline ends. The CDR3 has 15 residues. CDR1 and CDR2 (germline): SGHTA, FQGNSA. In DNA, the CDR3 is TGTGCCAGCAGCTCCCGACAGTCCATGAACACTGAAGCTTTCTTT. It is translated as CASSSRQSMNTEAFF. The complete variable domain, with remaining parts taken from reference TRBV7-2 and TRBJ1-1, reads GAGVSQSPSNKVTEKGKDVELRCDPISGHTALYWYRQSLGQGLEFLIYFQGNSAPDKSGLPSDRFSAERTGGSVSTLTIQRTQQEDSAVYLCASSSRQSMNTEAFFGQGTRLTVV.

A few counts support this clonotype. The chain recombines TRBV5-4 with TRBJ2-7; 7 bases fit TRBD2. Germline V gene data show CDR1 as SGHNT and CDR2 as YYREEE (reference sequence). This CDR3 has 16 residues. Trimming cost V 0 bases and J 1 base; bases outside gene matches: 7. The CDR3 DNA reads as TGTGCCAGCAGCTTGGGGGGCGGGAGTAGTTCCTACGAGCAGTACTTC. Translating it yields CASSLGGGSSSYEQYF.

Sample share makes this clonotype medium-sized (0.01 to 0.1%). This chain joins TRBV28 and TRBJ1-2, with a tentative D call TRBD1 (6 bases). CDR1 and CDR2 (germline): MDHEN, SYDVKM. There are 14 residues in the CDR3. With 4 bases removed from V and 2 bases from J, the gap between germline ends came to 11 bases. CDR3 protein: CASSSPGQNYGYTF. The DNA for the CDR3 is TGTGCCAGCAGTTCACCGGGACAAAACTATGGCTACACCTTC.

By its share, this clonotype is medium-sized. The chain links TRBV18 to TRBJ2-2; D is unclear. This CDR3 spans 16 amino acids. Trimming removed 0 bases from V and 2 bases from J, with 10 bases in between. Germline V gene sequence: CDR1 KGHSH, CDR2 LQKENI. The CDR3 DNA sequence: TGTGCCAGCTCACCACCGGGCGGCCTTAACACCGGGGAGCTGTTTTTT. This gives the protein CASSPPGGLNTGELFF.

The CDR3: CASGLSTDYNEQFF. CDR3 bases: TGTGCTAGTGGTTTGTCTACAGATTACAATGAGCAGTTCTTC. The chain combines TRBV12-5 with TRBJ2-1; D uncertain. Germline CDR1 is LGHNT and CDR2 is FRNRAP. V lost 2 bases and J lost 4, with 9 bases in between. CDR3 length: 14 residues.

In its sample, this clonotype ranks as medium-sized. The chain couples TRBV19 to TRBJ2-7; D may match TRBD1 or TRBD2 (5 bases each). Germline V lookup: CDR1 LNHDA, CDR2 SQIVND (reference sequence). The V end was cut by 5 bases, the J end by 3 bases, with 8 bases between. This CDR3 has 12 residues. CDR3 nucleotides: TGTGCCAGTAGTCGGGACCACTACGAGCAGTACTTC. The encoded protein is CASSRDHYEQYF.

This clonotype is medium-sized within its sample. The V gene is TRBV15, the J gene TRBJ1-1; tentatively, D is TRBD1 (5 bases). Germline loops: CDR1 LNHNV, CDR2 YYDKDF (reference sequence). The CDR3 is 15 residues long. Trimming removed 4 bases from V and 0 bases from J, with 12 bases in between. The CDR3 bases are TGTGCCACCAGCAACCGGGGGAGTCTGAACACTGAAGCTTTCTTT. The encoded protein is CATSNRGSLNTEAFF. Looking up the rest from reference TRBV15 and TRBJ1-1 gives the full variable domain: DAMVIQNPRYQVTQFGKPVTLSCSQTLNHNVMYWYQQKSSQAPKLLFHYYDKDFNNEADTPDNFQSRRPNTSFCFLDIRSPGLGDTAMYLCATSNRGSLNTEAFFGQGTRLTVV.

This clonotype is labeled as medium-sized (0.01 to 0.1%). The chain couples TRBV19 to TRBJ1-5; the D is unclear. Between the trimmed V and J ends, which lost 7 bases and 1 base, there was a span of 17 bases. Germline assignment: CDR1 LNHDA and CDR2 SQIVND (reference sequence). The CDR3 is 16 residues long. CDR3 loop: CASTFRGGPSNQPQHF. CDR3 nucleotides: TGTGCCAGTACTTTTAGAGGAGGGCCGAGCAATCAGCCCCAGCATTTT.

By frequency in the sample, this clonotype is medium-sized (0.01 to 0.1%). The V gene is TRBV18, the J gene TRBJ2-5; D might be TRBD1 (5 bases). Trimming pared 3 bases from V and 1 base from J, leaving 6 bases between. The CDR3 sequence is 13 residues long. CDR1 and CDR2 (germline): KGHSH, LQKENI. In DNA form, the CDR3 reads TGTGCCAGCTCACCCAGGGCCCAAGAGACCCAGTACTTC. Translating gives CASSPRAQETQYF.

The chain couples TRBV28 to TRBJ1-5; weak D call: TRBD1 (5 bases). Germline CDR1 is MDHEN and CDR2 is SYDVKM. V dropped 5 bases and J dropped 6 bases, with 11 bases sitting between them. The CDR3 consists of 13 residues. CDR3: CASSRGRGQPQHF. For the CDR3, the DNA is TGTGCCAGCAGTCGGGGCCGTGGTCAGCCCCAGCATTTT.

The table lists this clonotype with many counts. V and J are TRBV7-2 and TRBJ2-3, with 8 positions matching TRBD2. This CDR3 is built from 15 residues. Germline values: CDR1 SGHTA, CDR2 FQGNSA. The V and J ends lost 3 bases and 0 bases, in that order; junction bases with no gene match: 2. The CDR3: CASSLASGSTDTQYF. CDR3 nucleotide sequence: TGTGCCAGCAGCTTGGCTAGCGGGAGCACAGATACGCAGTATTTT. The full variable domain, rest sourced from reference TRBV7-2 and TRBJ2-3, is GAGVSQSPSNKVTEKGKDVELRCDPISGHTALYWYRQSLGQGLEFLIYFQGNSAPDKSGLPSDRFSAERTGGSVSTLTIQRTQQEDSAVYLCASSLASGSTDTQYFGPGTRLTVL.

This chain links TRBV10-3 with TRBJ2-2, with D hard to call. Germline assignment: CDR1 ENHRY and CDR2 SYGVKD. V was pared by 2 bases and J by 0 bases, with 13 bases between. The CDR3 totals 17 residues. The CDR3 region has the DNA TGTGCCATCAGTGAGGGGGTGGGTCGTGCGAACACCGGGGAGCTGTTTTTT. It translates to CAISEGVGRANTGELFF.

The rearrangement links TRBV28 to TRBJ1-1; 10 nucleotides agree with TRBD1. V lost 6 bases, J lost 5 bases, and 6 bases stayed unmatched. CDR3 size: 14 residues. The V gene's germline CDR1 is MDHEN and CDR2 SYDVKM. The CDR3 reads CASSSPGQGTEAFF. CDR3 bases: TGTGCCAGCAGCTCTCCGGGACAGGGGACTGAAGCTTTCTTT.

This clonotype was counted a few times. J is TRBJ2-3 and V is TRBV28; 7 nucleotides match TRBD2. Germline V lookup: CDR1 MDHEN, CDR2 SYDVKM. This CDR3 comprises 17 residues. The V gene end was trimmed by 1 base and the J gene end by 4 bases; junction bases not matched to a gene: 11. The CDR3 region has the DNA TGTGCCAGCAGTTTATTGGGGGAGGGAGGTAGGGCAGATACGCAGTATTTT. This gives the protein CASSLLGEGGRADTQYF.

There are a few counts of this clonotype. The CDR3 loop is CASSTGTRPQPQHF. DNA for the CDR3: TGTGCCAGCAGCACCGGGACAAGGCCACAGCCCCAGCATTTT. The chain is built from TRBV7-2 and TRBJ1-5; D possibly corresponds to TRBD1 (6 bases). The V gene lost 5 bases and the J gene lost 7 bases, with 15 bases spanning the gap. The germline V gene encodes CDR1 SGHTA and CDR2 FQGNSA. The CDR3 has 14 amino acids.

This clonotype was recorded a few times. This chain joins TRBV27 and TRBJ1-2; D is possibly TRBD1 (6 bases). CDR3 size: 13 residues. Germline CDR1 and CDR2: MNHEY and SMNVEV (reference sequence). Trimming pared 6 bases from V and 2 bases from J, leaving 10 bases between. The CDR3: CASSRTENYGYTF. CDR3 DNA sequence: TGTGCCAGCAGCAGGACAGAAAACTATGGCTACACCTTC.

By sample share, this clonotype is medium-sized. This chain joins TRBV6-1 and TRBJ1-1; D is perhaps TRBD1 (6 bases). The V end lost 2 bases, the J end lost 8 bases, and 12 bases lay between the germline ends. Germline V gene lookup returns CDR1 MNHNS and CDR2 SASEGT. This CDR3 contains 13 residues. The DNA for the CDR3 is TGTGCCAGCAGTGAACGACAGGTACTCGAAGCTTTCTTT. This translates into CASSERQVLEAFF.

This clonotype showed up many times. The genes are TRBV19 and TRBJ2-5; TRBD1 aligns across 8 bases. The CDR3 is made up of 17 amino acids. The J segment lost 5 bases and the V segment lost 3 bases, leaving 14 bases of the junction unmatched. The germline V gene has CDR1 LNHDA and CDR2 SQIVND (reference sequence). CDR3 bases: TGTGCCAGTAGTATCCGGCCGGGGACAGGATTAGGGGAGACCCAGTACTTC. It encodes CASSIRPGTGLGETQYF.

This clonotype is medium-sized. The CDR3 DNA reads TGTGCCAGCTCTCCCAGGGAGGGGAACACTGAAGCTTTCTTT. Protein product: CASSPREGNTEAFF. The chain joins TRBV18 to TRBJ1-1, with D tentatively TRBD1 (5 bases). Germline values: CDR1 KGHSH, CDR2 LQKENI. The CDR3 totals 14 residues. V was shortened by 6 bases and J by 1 base, with 12 bases between the two germline ends. Supplemented by reference TRBV18 and TRBJ1-1, the full variable domain reads NAGVMQNPRHLVRRRGQEARLRCSPMKGHSHVYWYRQLPEEGLKFMVYLQKENIIDESGMPKERFSAEFPKEGPSILRIQQVVRGDSAAYFCASSPREGNTEAFFGQGTRLTVV.

This clonotype is medium-sized. The gene calls are TRBV10-3 and TRBJ1-2; TRBD1 matches 7 bases. The CDR3 spans 14 residues. CDR1 ENHRY and CDR2 SYGVKD come from the germline V gene. Trimming removed 10 bases from V and 4 bases from J; junction bases left unmatched: 12. CDR3: CATRVGDSPYGYTF. CDR3 coding DNA: TGTGCCACGCGGGTAGGGGACAGCCCCTATGGCTACACCTTC.

The chain has TRBV7-9 and TRBJ2-7, with a tentative D call TRBD2 (6 bases). The germline gives CDR1 SEHNR, CDR2 FQNEAQ (reference sequence). Trimming removed 2 bases from V and 2 bases from J, with 10 bases in between. CDR3 length equals 14 residues. In nucleotides, the CDR3 is TGTGCCAGCAGCTTAACGGGAGTGACCTACGAGCAGTACTTC. Translation gives CASSLTGVTYEQYF.

This clonotype appeared many times. The V gene is TRBV29-1, the J gene TRBJ2-7, with D uncertain. The ends were cut back, 4 bases at V and 0 bases at J, with 10 bases in the middle. The germline CDR1 and CDR2 sequences are SQVTM and ANQGSEA. This CDR3 is 13 amino acids long. This CDR3 reads CSVAPASSYEQYF. In DNA, the CDR3 is TGCAGCGTTGCCCCCGCGAGCTCCTACGAGCAGTACTTC.

This clonotype was counted a few times. V gene TRBV28 combines with J gene TRBJ1-5; maybe TRBD1 (6 bases). The ends were cut back, 3 bases at V and 0 bases at J, with 18 bases in the middle. The CDR3 has 18 residues. Germline CDR1 is MDHEN and CDR2 is SYDVKM. Here the CDR3 reads CASSFPGQWDYSNQPQHF. The CDR3 DNA follows: TGTGCCAGCAGTTTCCCCGGACAGTGGGATTATAGCAATCAGCCCCAGCATTTT. Variable domain in full (rest from reference TRBV28 and TRBJ1-5): DVKVTQSSRYLVKRTGEKVFLECVQDMDHENMFWYRQDPGLGLRLIYFSYDVKMKEKGDIPEGYSVSREKKERFSLILESASTNQTSMYLCASSFPGQWDYSNQPQHFGDGTRLSIL.

This clonotype was detected only a few times. This rearrangement joins TRBV29-1 to TRBJ2-3; 8 nucleotides agree with TRBD1. The germline CDR1 and CDR2 sequences are SQVTM and ANQGSEA. CDR3 size: 14 residues. V lost 4 bases to trimming and J lost 2 bases; unmatched junction nucleotides: 5. CDR3 nucleotide sequence: TGCAGCGTTGGGACAGGGCTTGTCACAGATACGCAGTATTTT. Encoded protein: CSVGTGLVTDTQYF.